The 29 T cell receptor beta chains listed next were all sequenced from one sample in a study of control samples from healthy donors and cancer patients. Assay used: immunoSEQ multiplex PCR; TCRdb lists only in-frame clones, some missing. The sample contains about 160,000 clones, 90% to 95% of which appear only once. The sequencing input was blood. The receptor set was obtained from a woman aged 40 to 49 in good health.

J is TRBJ2-3 and V is TRBV20-1; no firm D call. Trimming shortened V by 3 bases and J by 4 bases, and 17 bases separated the two germline ends. The CDR3 loop spans 15 amino acids. The germline gives CDR1 DFQATT, CDR2 SNEGSKA (reference sequence). Here the CDR3 DNA reads TGCAGTGCTAGTCCAAGACAACCGTTACCAGATACGCAGTATTTT. Encoded protein: CSASPRQPLPDTQYF.

The chain employs TRBV10-3 and TRBJ1-6; D uncertain. V was shortened by 3 bases and J by 5 bases, with 11 bases between the two germline ends. The germline CDR1 and CDR2 sequences are ENHRY and SYGVKD. This CDR3 region has 15 residues. The CDR3 DNA sequence: TGTGCCATCAGTGACAAAGGAGGGCATAATTCACCCCTCCACTTT. This encodes CAISDKGGHNSPLHF.

This chain joins TRBV7-6 and TRBJ2-7, with TRBD1 matching over 7 bases. Germline assignment: CDR1 SGHVS and CDR2 FNYEAQ. CDR3 length equals 15 residues. The V segment lost 1 base and the J segment 2 bases; nucleotides outside the gene matches: 5. Here the CDR3 DNA reads TGTGCCAGCAGCTTAGATAGGACAGGAGCCTACGAGCAGTACTTC. Its protein is CASSLDRTGAYEQYF.

The genes are TRBV21-1 and TRBJ1-5; TRBD1 was called by the table and not checked on the DNA. TRBV21-1 is given as a pseudogene. The CDR3 runs 13 residues. CDR3 nucleotide sequence: TGTCAACCTGCAGGGTCGGGCAATCAGCCCCAGCATTTT. As protein: CQPAGSGNQPQHF.

This clone showed up just a few times. As DNA, the CDR3 is TGTGCCAGCAGTGCCGGGGGGAACACTGAAGCTTTCTTT. Translated, it gives CASSAGGNTEAFF. The chain recombines TRBV6-2 or TRBV6-3 with TRBJ1-1, with D perhaps TRBD1 (5 bases). The V gene lost 5 bases and the J gene lost 1 base, with 8 bases spanning the gap. CDR1 is MNHEY and CDR2 is SVGEGT in the germline V gene. The CDR3 consists of 13 residues.

The CDR3 DNA is TGTGCCAGCAGTGCCTTCGGTGGGGGCACTGAAGCTTTCTTT. Its protein product is CASSAFGGGTEAFF. The rearrangement joins TRBV6-4 to TRBJ1-1; possible D gene TRBD1, 5 bases. The CDR3 sequence is 14 residues long. Per germline, CDR1 MRHNA and CDR2 SNTAGT. V shed 4 bases and J shed 4 bases, with 13 bases lying between them.

The rearrangement uses TRBV10-3 and TRBJ2-1; a weak D match, TRBD1 (6 bases). The germline V gene encodes CDR1 ENHRY and CDR2 SYGVKD. Trimming stripped 11 bases from V and 0 bases from J, with 14 bases between. There are 14 residues in the CDR3. The CDR3 DNA reads TGTGCCGCCCGTTCGGACAGCTCCTACAATGAGCAGTTCTTC. Encoded protein: CAARSDSSYNEQFF.

The chain links TRBV6-6 to TRBJ1-4; TRBD1 aligns across 7 bases. Germline CDR1 is MNHNY and CDR2 is SVGAGI (reference sequence). Trimming removed 8 bases from V and 7 bases from J; junction bases left unmatched: 4. The CDR3 is 12 residues long. This chain's CDR3 is CASRDRVEKLFF. CDR3 bases: TGTGCCAGCCGAGACAGGGTTGAAAAACTGTTTTTT.

This chain uses TRBV3-1 (or the pseudogene TRBV3-2) with TRBJ1-6; possibly TRBD1 for D (6 bases). This CDR3 region has 14 residues. The V end lost 4 bases, the J end lost 10 bases, and 14 bases lay between the germline ends. Germline CDR1 and CDR2: LGHDT and YNNKEL (reference sequence). The CDR3 DNA sequence: TGTGCCAGCAGCCGATCAGGGGCTGGCTCACCCCTCCACTTT. Translation gives CASSRSGAGSPLHF.

The chain couples TRBV11-2 to TRBJ1-2; no definite D call. V shed 2 bases and J shed 8 bases, with 12 bases lying between them. This CDR3 is built from 13 residues. The V gene's germline CDR1 is SGHAT and CDR2 FQNNGV. CDR3 nucleotide sequence: TGTGCCAGCAGCTTACCTGCCCGGCCCGGCTACACCTTC. It yields the protein CASSLPARPGYTF.

Details on this clone: This CDR3 is also generated by other DNA sequences in the sample. The chain carries TRBV7-2 and TRBJ1-3; D ambiguous. CDR1 and CDR2 from the germline V gene are SGHTA and FQGNSA. CDR3 length: 15 residues. With 1 base removed from V and 1 base from J, the gap between germline ends came to 8 bases. The CDR3 coding sequence is TGTGCCAGCAGCTTAGTAGGCACTTCTGGAAACACCATATATTTT. Amino acids: CASSLVGTSGNTIYF.

This chain links TRBV7-2 with TRBJ2-5; 15 bases are shared with TRBD2. The CDR3 extends over 17 amino acids. Trimming removed 5 bases from V and 6 bases from J; junction bases left unmatched: 10. From germline, CDR1 is SGHTA and CDR2 FQGNSA. In nucleotides, the CDR3 is TGTGCCAGCAGCCCTGTCGGGACTAGCGGGGGGATGAAGACCCAGTACTTC. Amino acid sequence: CASSPVGTSGGMKTQYF.

This chain connects TRBV7-8 to TRBJ2-4; 7 positions match TRBD1. From germline, CDR1 is SGHVS and CDR2 FQNEAQ. V lost 1 base to trimming and J lost 9 bases; unmatched junction nucleotides: 18. CDR3 length: 18 amino acids. The CDR3 nucleotides read TGTGCCAGCAGCTTAGGGGGGCCGGGACAGAGTCAAAAAGTCATTCAGTACTTC. The encoded protein is CASSLGGPGQSQKVIQYF. Full variable domain (missing parts from reference TRBV7-8 and TRBJ2-4): GAGVSQSPRYKVAKRGQDVALRCDPISGHVSLFWYQQALGQGPEFLTYFQNEAQLDKSGLPSDRFFAERPEGSVSTLKIQRTQQEDSAVYLCASSLGGPGQSQKVIQYFGAGTRLSVL.

Here the CDR3 reads CASSKATGSNEQYF. In DNA, the CDR3 is TGTGCCAGCAGCAAAGCGACAGGGTCCAACGAGCAGTACTTC. The genes are TRBV7-8 and TRBJ2-7, with 7 bases that match TRBD1. J lost 5 bases, V lost 5 bases, and 9 bases had no gene match. This CDR3 has 14 residues. CDR1 is SGHVS and CDR2 is FQNEAQ in the germline V gene.

The count of this clone is one. The chain couples TRBV27 to TRBJ2-5, with D tentatively TRBD2 (6 bases). V was pared by 0 bases and J by 2 bases, with 10 bases between. CDR1 is MNHEY, CDR2 SMNVEV, per germline (reference sequence). The CDR3 is 15 amino acids. This chain's CDR3 is CASSLSDGRQETQYF. The CDR3 nucleotides are TGTGCCAGCAGTTTATCGGACGGGAGACAAGAGACCCAGTACTTC.

The chain couples TRBV2 to TRBJ2-6; D is unresolved. The CDR3 runs 19 residues. CDR1 and CDR2 from the germline V gene are SNHLY and FYNNEI. The V gene lost 0 bases and the J gene lost 0 bases, with 15 bases spanning the gap. The CDR3 DNA sequence: TGTGCCAGCAGTGAAGCCCACATCGAGGTCTACTCTGGGGCCAACGTCCTGACTTTC. Amino acid sequence: CASSEAHIEVYSGANVLTF. Full variable domain (missing parts from reference TRBV2 and TRBJ2-6): EPEVTQTPSHQVTQMGQEVILRCVPISNHLYFYWYRQILGQKVEFLVSFYNNEISEKSEIFDDQFSVERPDGSNFTLKIRSTKLEDSAMYFCASSEAHIEVYSGANVLTFGAGSRLTVL.

The chain has TRBV10-2 and TRBJ2-7; the match to TRBD1 covers 7 bases. The ends lost 6 bases at V and 3 bases at J; junction bases unmatched: 14. The length of the CDR3 is 16 residues. The V gene's germline CDR1 is WSHSY and CDR2 SAAADI. CDR3 protein: CASRPTGINNNYEQYF. In DNA, the CDR3 is TGCGCCAGCAGACCGACAGGGATTAATAACAACTACGAGCAGTACTTC.

This chain joins TRBV2 and TRBJ1-4, with 10 bases aligning to TRBD1. V shed 3 bases, J shed 7 bases, and the junction held 5 bases outside the gene matches. Germline CDR1 reads SNHLY; CDR2 reads FYNNEI. The CDR3 runs to 15 residues. The CDR3 is CASSDGTGVLEKLFF. The CDR3 coding sequence is TGTGCCAGCAGTGACGGGACAGGGGTACTTGAAAAACTGTTTTTT. The variable domain in full, completed from reference TRBV2 and TRBJ1-4, reads EPEVTQTPSHQVTQMGQEVILRCVPISNHLYFYWYRQILGQKVEFLVSFYNNEISEKSEIFDDQFSVERPDGSNFTLKIRSTKLEDSAMYFCASSDGTGVLEKLFFGSGTQLSVL.

The gene calls are TRBV2 and TRBJ1-5; D might be TRBD1 (6 bases). CDR3 length: 13 amino acids. Trimming shortened V by 11 bases and J by 7 bases, and 18 bases separated the two germline ends. The germline V gene encodes CDR1 SNHLY and CDR2 FYNNEI. This CDR3 reads CAAAGGQGQPQHF. In DNA, the CDR3 is TGTGCCGCAGCGGGGGGGCAGGGACAGCCCCAGCATTTT.

This chain links TRBV7-9 with TRBJ1-4, with 9 bases identical to TRBD1. Unmatched junction bases numbered 8, after V lost 8 bases and J lost 7 bases. This CDR3 is built from 14 residues. Germline-derived CDR1 and CDR2 are SEHNR and FQNEAQ (reference sequence). The CDR3 here is CASGNRGLGEKLFF. CDR3 in DNA: TGTGCCAGCGGGAACAGGGGGCTGGGTGAAAAACTGTTTTTT.

V usage is TRBV7-2 and J usage is TRBJ1-3; D possibly corresponds to TRBD1 (5 bases). CDR3 length equals 13 residues. Germline CDR1 is SGHTA and CDR2 is FQGNSA. V lost 5 bases to trimming and J lost 7 bases, with 12 bases between them. DNA of the CDR3: TGTGCCAGCAGCCCCGCAGGGTTGAACACCATATATTTT. This encodes CASSPAGLNTIYF.

The chain couples TRBV10-1 to TRBJ2-1; TRBD2 aligns across 13 bases. The ends lost 2 bases at V and 9 bases at J; junction bases unmatched: 10. Per the germline V gene, CDR1 is WNHNN and CDR2 is SYGVQD (reference sequence). This CDR3 spans 17 amino acids. The DNA for the CDR3 is TGCGCCAGCAGTGAGCCCCGGACTAGCGGGAGTCCGGGTGAGCAGTTCTTC. It is translated as CASSEPRTSGSPGEQFF.

V usage is TRBV9 and J usage is TRBJ2-2, with 7 bases lining up with TRBD1. CDR1 is SGDLS, CDR2 YYNGEE, per germline. V lost 4 bases and J lost 7; bases outside the gene matches: 13. The CDR3 is 16 residues long. DNA of the CDR3: TGTGCCAGCAGCTTAAACATTGACAGGGACCACGGGGAGCTGTTTTTT. It translates to CASSLNIDRDHGELFF.

V usage is TRBV5-5 and J usage is TRBJ1-1; D unresolved. Germline loops: CDR1 SGHKS, CDR2 YYEKEE (reference sequence). The CDR3 length is 12 residues. V was trimmed by 8 bases and J by 5 bases, leaving 13 bases between them. CDR3: CASWYFGTEAFF. Here the CDR3 DNA reads TGTGCCAGTTGGTACTTTGGGACTGAAGCTTTCTTT.

This clone was seen a single time. The chain joins TRBV28 to TRBJ1-5; D remains ambiguous. The V gene lost 1 base and the J gene lost 7 bases, with 11 bases spanning the gap. Per the germline V gene, CDR1 is MDHEN and CDR2 is SYDVKM. The CDR3 is made up of 14 amino acids. The DNA of the CDR3 is TGTGCCAGCAGTTTATTCCCCCCCGGACAGCCCCAGCATTTT. The encoded protein is CASSLFPPGQPQHF.

CDR3 residues: CASSTTRSNEQFF. CDR3 DNA sequence: TGTGCCAGTAGTACCACGCGCAGCAATGAGCAGTTCTTC. V gene TRBV19 combines with J gene TRBJ2-1; no clear D. Germline CDR1 LNHDA, CDR2 SQIVND (reference sequence). This CDR3 has 13 residues. Trimming shortened V by 4 bases and J by 6 bases, and 10 bases separated the two germline ends.

This chain uses TRBV27 with TRBJ1-1, with D tentatively TRBD1 (6 bases). V was clipped by 3 bases and J by 0 bases, with 14 bases between them. The CDR3 length is 16 residues. Germline CDR1 reads MNHEY; CDR2 reads SMNVEV (reference sequence). The CDR3 nucleotides read TGTGCCAGCAGTTTGGCGGGGGCGCGGGTGAACACTGAAGCTTTCTTT. This encodes CASSLAGARVNTEAFF.

V is TRBV19 and J is TRBJ2-1; either TRBD1 or TRBD2 may supply D (5 bases each). CDR3 length: 14 amino acids. With 3 bases removed from V and 7 bases from J, the gap between germline ends came to 13 bases. CDR1 is LNHDA, CDR2 SQIVND, per germline (reference sequence). This chain's CDR3 is CASSMRGAANEQFF. DNA for the CDR3: TGTGCCAGTAGTATGAGAGGGGCGGCGAATGAGCAGTTCTTC.

This chain joins TRBV9 and TRBJ2-7; D is possibly TRBD1 or TRBD2 (5 bases each). The CDR3 sequence is 14 residues long. Germline V gene data show CDR1 as SGDLS and CDR2 as YYNGEE. V lost 4 bases and J lost 0, with 11 bases in between. In DNA, the CDR3 is TGTGCCAGCAGCCCTCACGGGACCTCCTACGAGCAGTACTTC. This codes for CASSPHGTSYEQYF.